This passage covers 9 T cell receptor beta chains from one sample sequenced in a study of radiotherapy plus CTLA-4 blockade in lung cancer. Produced via immunoSEQ multiplex PCR; TCRdb's table is partial and in-frame only. This sample has about 66,000 clones, with about four fifths found just once. The specimen comprised peripheral blood, sampled from a patient treated with radiotherapy plus ipilimumab. All receptors come from a human donor with non-small cell lung cancer who had a partial response to radiotherapy plus ipilimumab.

The J gene is TRBJ1-5, the V gene TRBV10-1; 10 bases are a match to TRBD1. This CDR3 region has 15 residues. Germline V gene sequence: CDR1 WNHNN, CDR2 SYGVQD (reference sequence). V gave up 3 bases and J gave up 2 bases; unmatched junction bases: 1. The CDR3 spells CASSDGTGGNQPQHF. CDR3 nucleotides: TGCGCCAGCAGTGACGGGACAGGGGGCAATCAGCCCCAGCATTTT.

The chain is built from TRBV19 and TRBJ2-7; 8 bases are a match to TRBD1. V trimming: 5 bases; J trimming: 5 bases; junction bases outside the gene matches: 11. CDR1 is LNHDA, CDR2 SQIVND, per germline (reference sequence). This CDR3 region has 15 residues. The CDR3 DNA reads TGTGCCAGTAGTCCTCCAGGGGGCAGGTGGGACGAGCAGTACTTC. The encoded protein is CASSPPGGRWDEQYF.

This sequence joins TRBV6-1 and TRBJ2-1; 8 nucleotides agree with TRBD2. The CDR3 contains 15 residues. Germline-derived CDR1 and CDR2 are MNHNS and SASEGT. J was trimmed by 7 bases and V by 3 bases; bases with no gene match: 8. The CDR3 loop is CASSEEAGGRNEQFF. CDR3 sequence (DNA): TGTGCCAGCAGTGAGGAGGCGGGAGGTCGGAATGAGCAGTTCTTC.

This clone was observed a handful of times. The rearrangement uses TRBV19 and TRBJ2-1, with D uncertain. CDR1 LNHDA and CDR2 SQIVND come from the germline V gene (reference sequence). The CDR3 sequence is 13 residues long. Trimming removed 3 bases from V and 9 bases from J, with 12 bases in between. As DNA, the CDR3 is TGTGCCAGTAGTATTGTGTCGCCAGGTGAGCAGTTCTTC. Residues: CASSIVSPGEQFF.

CDR3 sequence: CASSSGVGNEQYF. In nucleotides, the CDR3 is TGTGCCAGCAGCTCGGGGGTGGGCAACGAGCAGTACTTC. The rearrangement joins TRBV7-3 to TRBJ2-7; D is perhaps TRBD2 (6 bases). Trimming shortened V by 4 bases and J by 5 bases, and 12 bases separated the two germline ends. The CDR3 runs 13 residues. Germline values: CDR1 SGHTA, CDR2 FQGTGA.

This rearrangement joins TRBV6-5 to TRBJ2-1, with D possibly being TRBD1 (6 bases). The CDR3 totals 9 residues. Germline CDR1 MNHEY, CDR2 SVGAGI. V was cut by 8 bases and J by 10 bases, with 6 bases left in between. The CDR3, as DNA: TGTGCCAGCGGGGGCGAGCAGTTCTTC. Its protein is CASGGEQFF.

The chain couples TRBV7-9 to TRBJ2-6, with D possibly being TRBD1 (6 bases). Germline V gene data show CDR1 as SEHNR and CDR2 as FQNEAQ (reference sequence). The CDR3 has 15 amino acids. V gave up 5 bases and J gave up 2 bases, with 10 bases separating them. The CDR3 DNA is TGTGCCAGCAGCCTAGACAGGACTGGGGCCAACGTCCTGACTTTC. Its translation: CASSLDRTGANVLTF.

The CDR3: CASSLGDIDLGTEAFF. The DNA of the CDR3 is TGTGCCAGTAGTCTAGGGGACATCGATTTGGGCACTGAAGCTTTCTTT. The chain uses TRBV19 and TRBJ1-1; D may be TRBD1 (6 bases). The germline V and J ends were trimmed by 5 bases and 4 bases, with 20 bases remaining between them. Germline lookup yields CDR1 LNHDA and CDR2 SQIVND (reference sequence). The length of the CDR3 is 16 residues.

The V gene is TRBV28, the J gene TRBJ1-2; TRBD1 matches at 8 bases. Per germline, CDR1 MDHEN and CDR2 SYDVKM. The J segment lost 8 bases and the V segment lost 5 bases, leaving 7 bases of the junction unmatched. The CDR3 is 13 residues long. CDR3 protein: CASSLQGVGGYTF. CDR3 nucleotide sequence: TGTGCCAGCAGTCTACAGGGGGTGGGGGGCTACACCTTC.